The 4 T cell receptor beta chains below come from one sample, sequenced in a study of T cells in Graves' hyperthyroidism and ophthalmopathy. Amplified TCR beta CDR3 regions derived from RNA transcripts. Initially, a first-round RT-PCR of the TCR CDR3 employed the HTBI primer set. TCRdb fed the multiplex PCR reads into MiXCR, producing one record per CDR3 protein. The repertoire holds more than 450,000 distinct CDR3 sequences, with nearly 20% as singletons. The sample was blood. The receptors derive from a man between 40 and 49 years old with Graves' ophthalmopathy.

This clonotype has at least ten counts. The chain combines TRBV12-3 or TRBV12-4 with TRBJ1-1; D unclear. The CDR3 totals 13 residues. The V and J ends lost 6 bases and 4 bases respectively, with 12 bases between them. CDR3 loop: CASRGMWSTEAFF. The CDR3 bases are TGTGCCAGCAGAGGGATGTGGAGCACTGAAGCTTTCTTT.

This chain connects TRBV27 to TRBJ2-1, with 9 bases aligning to TRBD1. CDR3 length equals 16 residues. Germline trimming cut 4 bases from V and 6 bases from J; bases unmatched to any gene: 10. Looked up from germline, CDR1 is MNHEY and CDR2 is SMNVEV (reference sequence). CDR3: CASSWHSRDRANEQFF. In DNA, the CDR3 is TGTGCCAGCAGTTGGCATTCCCGGGACAGGGCCAATGAGCAGTTCTTC.

The rearrangement joins TRBV6-5 to TRBJ1-1; D perhaps matches TRBD1 (5 bases). This CDR3 region has 15 residues. The V gene's germline CDR1 is MNHEY and CDR2 SVGAGI. V was clipped by 0 bases and J by 1 base, with 9 bases between them. The CDR3 protein is CASSYSGRQNTEAFF. As DNA, the CDR3 is TGTGCCAGCAGTTACTCGGGGCGGCAGAACACTGAAGCTTTCTTT.

The chain recombines TRBV19 with TRBJ2-3, with D perhaps matching TRBD1 or TRBD2 (5 bases each). The length of the CDR3 is 16 residues. Germline CDR1 LNHDA, CDR2 SQIVND (reference sequence). Trimming shortened V by 5 bases and J by 0 bases, and 15 bases separated the two germline ends. CDR3: CASSPPGPSSTDTQYF. CDR3 sequence (DNA): TGTGCCAGTAGTCCGCCGGGACCTTCTAGCACAGATACGCAGTATTTT.